The 11 T cell receptor beta chains reported below all come from one sample, sequenced in a study of beta chain features in type 1 diabetes. Expressed TCRB transcripts were sequenced because the entire RNA isolate underwent reverse transcription. This table comes from immunoSEQ multiplex PCR, and its TCRdb copy is limited to in-frame clones, with some not included. The table includes 810,000 or so clones, 15% to 20% detected once. Sample: naive CD4+ T cells from blood. These receptor sequences come from a woman between 18 and 29 years old in good health.

This clone was recorded a few times. The chain employs TRBV28 and TRBJ2-7; 10 bases line up with TRBD2. The germline CDR1 and CDR2 sequences are MDHEN and SYDVKM. The V segment lost 10 bases and the J segment 2 bases; nucleotides outside the gene matches: 17. The CDR3 totals 17 residues. CDR3: CATGQEISGRNPYEQYF. The CDR3 region has the DNA TGTGCCACCGGACAAGAGATTAGCGGGAGGAACCCCTACGAGCAGTACTTC.

The chain couples TRBV7-2 to TRBJ1-2; D ambiguous. Germline V CDR1 and CDR2: SGHTA, FQGNSA. The CDR3 is 14 residues long. Trimming pared 3 bases from V and 2 bases from J, leaving 10 bases between. The CDR3 is CASSFVSANYGYTF. The CDR3 DNA is TGTGCCAGCAGCTTCGTGTCGGCCAACTATGGCTACACCTTC.

V gene TRBV6-5 combines with J gene TRBJ1-2; no clear D. In germline, CDR1 is MNHEY, CDR2 SVGAGI. This CDR3 is 15 amino acids long. Trimming left V 5 bases short and J 0 bases short, with 13 bases between. The CDR3 loop reads CASSPPGSANYGYTF. The CDR3 coding sequence is TGTGCCAGCAGTCCACCGGGATCAGCTAACTATGGCTACACCTTC.

The table lists this clone with a few counts. The rearrangement joins TRBV7-9 to TRBJ1-5; possible D gene TRBD1, 6 bases. Germline V CDR1 and CDR2: SEHNR, FQNEAQ (reference sequence). There are 16 residues in the CDR3. V gave up 0 bases and J gave up 4 bases, with 13 bases separating them. Here the CDR3 reads CASSLAGRGRNQPQHF. The CDR3 DNA reads TGTGCCAGCAGCTTAGCTGGCAGGGGAAGAAATCAGCCCCAGCATTTT.

This clone was picked up a small number of times. The V call is TRBV18, the J call TRBJ2-1; 12 bases line up with TRBD2. V lost 3 bases, J lost 8 bases, and 2 bases stayed unmatched. Germline assignment: CDR1 KGHSH and CDR2 LQKENI. The CDR3 spans 14 residues. The CDR3 DNA is TGTGCCAGCTCACCGACTAGCGGGAGCTATGAGCAGTTCTTC. It yields the protein CASSPTSGSYEQFF.

The chain links TRBV7-3 to TRBJ2-6, with D hard to call. CDR1 and CDR2 from the germline V gene are SGHTA and FQGTGA. This CDR3 is 14 amino acids long. Trimming stripped 2 bases from V and 1 base from J, with 3 bases between. The DNA for the CDR3 is TGTGCCAGCAGCTTATGGTCTGGGGCCAACGTCCTGACTTTC. Amino acids: CASSLWSGANVLTF.

The rearrangement joins TRBV18 to TRBJ1-3; the D gene is possibly TRBD1 (6 bases). Germline V gene data show CDR1 as KGHSH and CDR2 as LQKENI. The CDR3 extends over 15 amino acids. Between the trimmed V and J ends, which lost 5 bases and 0 bases, there was a span of 11 bases. The CDR3 DNA sequence: TGTGCCAGCTCAACCGGGACAAACTCTGGAAACACCATATATTTT. Amino acids: CASSTGTNSGNTIYF.

The V call is TRBV6-1, the J call TRBJ2-1; TRBD2 is a possible D gene (5 bases). The CDR3 covers 16 residues. V was cut by 4 bases and J by 0 bases, with 13 bases left in between. The germline V gene encodes CDR1 MNHNS and CDR2 SASEGT. CDR3 DNA sequence: TGTGCCAGCAGTGGTCAGCGGATCAGCTCCTACAATGAGCAGTTCTTC. It is translated as CASSGQRISSYNEQFF.

The gene calls are TRBV7-2 and TRBJ2-7; the D gene is possibly TRBD2 (5 bases). Germline V lookup: CDR1 SGHTA, CDR2 FQGNSA. CDR3 length equals 13 residues. Trimming left V 6 bases short and J 4 bases short, with 13 bases between. The CDR3 coding sequence is TGTGCCAGCAGGTCGAGGGAGTCGTACGAGCAGTACTTC. Protein sequence: CASRSRESYEQYF.

This clone turned up a few times. This chain links TRBV2 with TRBJ2-3; TRBD2 matches 9 bases. Germline lookup yields CDR1 SNHLY and CDR2 FYNNEI. The CDR3 covers 14 residues. V shed 6 bases and J 2 bases; nucleotides not matched to a gene: 3. The CDR3 nucleotides read TGTGCCAGCAGAAGACTAGCGGCCACAGATACGCAGTATTTT. It yields the protein CASRRLAATDTQYF.

V usage is TRBV28 and J usage is TRBJ1-1; 9 nucleotides line up with TRBD1. The CDR3 length is 15 residues. Germline values: CDR1 MDHEN, CDR2 SYDVKM. With V trimmed by 6 bases and J by 6 bases, 11 bases remained unmatched. The CDR3 DNA sequence: TGTGCCAGCAGAGCCCGGGACAGGGCTAATGCTGAAGCTTTCTTT. Translating it yields CASRARDRANAEAFF.